This T cell receptor beta chain was obtained from a study of shared T cell receptors in the human thymus (dated by TCRdb to the early 2020s). Turning to the overall study: The study examined how self-reactive, shared T-cell receptor alpha chains are generated in the human thymus.

Only one count was recorded for this clone. Its antigen is currently not known. No per-base quality is available; no much larger clone lies one base away. The method behind the library was the immunoSEQ multiplex PCR assay. As stored in TCRdb, this immuneACCESS dataset retains in-frame rearrangements with V and J assigned. A fraction of the clones does not appear; measured against another copy, unresolved V genes explain less than half of the discrepancy, and the remainder lacks a known reason. The table for this sample lists about 660,000 clones; more than 75% of them were counted only once. The top ten hold around 0.0099% of the sample. Including cysteine and phenylalanine, the CDR3 has 16 amino acids. Only the CDR3 region is kept as DNA, spanning 48 bases read in frame from base 1. CDR1 is given as MGHDK and CDR2 as SYGVNS, both from the germline V gene. V and J lose 1 base and 3 bases, and a span of 13 bases separates them.

Another study also made use of these data, one on human thymus T cells. Drawing on the second study: In Finland, the donors were immunologically healthy infants who were having open corrective cardiac surgery for congenital heart defects. Thymus tissue was obtained as surgical resects removed during corrective cardiac surgery. Both the thymic and the peripheral blood repertoires appeared to show biased V and J gene segment usage. Highly overlapping thymic TCR repertoires among unrelated individuals were reported in the related research. TCR alpha and beta repertoires from fewer than ten infant thymus samples and four related peripheral blood samples were characterized in the study. The infant donors were about 6 to 244 days old, and the cohort included more than five males and a couple of females. Thymocytes were mechanically released from the tissue and were stored as pellets of 10-30 million cells at -70 degrees C. Genomic DNA was extracted from frozen cell pellets with a QIAsymphony instrument. The immunoSEQ multiplex PCR assay was used to amplify the TCRB and TCRAD loci from a standardized quantity of quality-controlled genomic DNA. The amplicons covered the V(D)J region and were long enough to include the CDR3 and to identify the V and J genes. The commercial immunoSEQ service was used to sequence amplicons on an Illumina platform. Primer bias and sequencing errors were corrected using previously described methods, and TCRAD and TCRB definitions followed the IMGT database. The repertoires were analysed using immunoSEQ Analyzer 3.0 and VDJTools for basic statistics, V/J segment usage, diversity estimates, rarefaction and pairwise overlap. Diversity was estimated with Chao1, ChaoE, Efron-Thisted, Shannon and inverse Simpson indices, and also on datasets down-sampled to the smallest sample. Repertoire overlap was assessed by strict matching of CDR3 nucleotide sequence, V gene and J gene, and clustering was done by Jaccard-based multidimensional scaling. Thymus samples yielded on average roughly 840,000 unique TCRB clonotypes, compared with 80,000 to 95,000 from blood samples.

The specimen was thymocytes. The receptor chain draws on TRBV25-1 and TRBJ1-5, and perhaps TRBD1 as D gene, on 5 matching bases. This sequence originates from a boy under two years old with a congenital heart defect. Donor details come from another sample of the same person, matched by shared clones. CDR3 protein: CASSEFGHSFNQPQHF. The DNA reads TGTGCCAGCAGTGAATTCGGACACAGTTTCAATCAGCCCCAGCATTTT. The reference TRBV25-1 and TRBJ1-5 proteins fill in what lies around the CDR3, so the full variable domain reads EADIYQTPRYLVIGTGKKITLECSQTMGHDKMYWYQQDPGMELHLIHYSYGVNSTEKGDLSSESTVSRIRTEHFPLTLESARPSHTSQYLCASSEFGHSFNQPQHFGDGTRLSIL.